Each of the 26 T cell receptor beta chains below was sequenced from the same sample in a study of post-analysis software for immune sequencing data. Whole-study results and caveats: Controls showed lower frequencies than patients for 5 or 6 TRBV segments, and TRBV5-6, TRBV5-1 and TRBV20-1 were among these.

These receptors have no identified antigens. Unique molecular identifiers were present in the TCR beta cDNA libraries. TCRdb passed the PCR reads through MiXCR, listing each CDR3 protein once. The sample comprises a few hundred thousand distinct CDR3 sequences, less than 40% of which are singletons, and 13% rests with the top ten. Sequencing was performed on blood. Every receptor here comes from a girl aged 10 to 17 with multiple sclerosis.

The sample holds a few counts of this clonotype. V gene TRBV20-1 combines with J gene TRBJ2-4; 8 bases line up with TRBD2. CDR3 size: 14 residues. Germline assignment: CDR1 DFQATT and CDR2 SNEGSKA (reference sequence). Losses at the gene ends were 3 bases for V and 3 bases for J; bases not matched to a gene: 4. The CDR3 here is CSASGGAGKNIQYF. The CDR3 region has the DNA TGCAGTGCTAGCGGGGGGGCGGGCAAAAACATTCAGTACTTC.

The chain is built from TRBV5-6 and TRBJ1-3; D possibly corresponds to TRBD1 (5 bases). Trimming removed 0 bases from V and 0 bases from J, with 16 bases in between. The length of the CDR3 is 18 residues. Per germline, CDR1 SGHDT and CDR2 YYEEEE. CDR3 bases: TGTGCCAGCAGCTTGGATTTCCGGACCGGGACCTCTGGAAACACCATATATTTT. Residues: CASSLDFRTGTSGNTIYF.

V usage is TRBV7-2 and J usage is TRBJ2-5, with D possibly being TRBD2 (5 bases). CDR3 length equals 14 residues. Trimming removed 5 bases at V and 6 bases at J, with 16 bases between. Germline CDR1 and CDR2: SGHTA and FQGNSA. DNA of the CDR3: TGTGCCAGCAGCCCCCGGGAATTTTGGCAGACCCAGTACTTC. Protein sequence: CASSPREFWQTQYF.

This clonotype was observed a few times. The CDR3 here is CASSLSMGRADTQYF. The DNA for the CDR3 is TGTGCCAGCAGTTTATCAATGGGGAGAGCAGATACGCAGTATTTT. The V gene is TRBV28, the J gene TRBJ2-3; D is possibly TRBD2 (5 bases). V dropped 1 base and J dropped 4 bases, with 12 bases sitting between them. CDR1 MDHEN and CDR2 SYDVKM come from the germline V gene. This CDR3 region has 15 residues.

The chain links TRBV20-1 to TRBJ2-5; possible D gene TRBD1, 5 bases. Trimming took off 1 base at V and 5 bases at J, with 11 bases between the two ends. The CDR3 is made up of 13 amino acids. Germline values: CDR1 DFQATT, CDR2 SNEGSKA (reference sequence). The chain's CDR3 is CSARGAGPETQYF. DNA of the CDR3: TGCAGTGCTAGAGGGGCAGGGCCGGAGACCCAGTACTTC.

This clonotype has only a few counts. V is TRBV7-9 and J is TRBJ2-3; possible D gene TRBD1, 6 bases. The CDR3 runs to 15 residues. V lost 5 bases and J lost 2, with 14 bases in between. The germline V gene has CDR1 SEHNR and CDR2 FQNEAQ (reference sequence). CDR3 sequence reads: CASSVTGTNTDTQYF. In DNA form, the CDR3 reads TGTGCCAGCAGCGTAACCGGGACAAACACAGATACGCAGTATTTT.

CDR3 sequence reads: CASSQAQGGGPDTQYF. DNA of the CDR3: TGTGCCAGCAGCCAAGCCCAGGGGGGAGGACCAGATACGCAGTATTTT. V gene TRBV4-2 combines with J gene TRBJ2-3; possibly TRBD1 for D (7 bases). The CDR3 consists of 16 residues. CDR1 is LGHNA and CDR2 is YNFKEQ in the germline V gene. Trimming pared 1 base from V and 4 bases from J, leaving 15 bases between.

The rearrangement uses TRBV20-1 and TRBJ2-1, with no clear D. The CDR3 loop spans 14 amino acids. CDR1 is DFQATT and CDR2 is SNEGSKA in the germline V gene (reference sequence). Trimming took 1 base from V and 2 from J, leaving 9 bases between them. The CDR3 nucleotides are TGCAGTGCTAGAGGACGGCTCCCCTACAATGAGCAGTTCTTC. Protein: CSARGRLPYNEQFF.

This clonotype was counted between two and nine times. The V call is TRBV5-6, the J call TRBJ2-7; D unclear. CDR1 SGHDT and CDR2 YYEEEE come from the germline V gene. V dropped 0 bases and J dropped 0 bases, with 16 bases sitting between them. The CDR3 is made up of 17 amino acids. The DNA of the CDR3 is TGTGCCAGCAGCTTGGCCGCCAGTTCCTATAGCTCCTACGAGCAGTACTTC. Protein sequence: CASSLAASSYSSYEQYF.

This clonotype was observed a handful of times. The chain has TRBV20-1 and TRBJ2-1; either TRBD1 or TRBD2 may supply D (5 bases each). Between the trimmed V and J ends, which lost 2 bases and 6 bases, there was a span of 8 bases. CDR3 length: 12 residues. CDR1 and CDR2 from the germline V gene are DFQATT and SNEGSKA (reference sequence). The CDR3 loop is CSARFGGNEQFF. The CDR3 coding sequence is TGCAGTGCTAGATTTGGGGGCAATGAGCAGTTCTTC.

The V and J genes are TRBV7-9 and TRBJ1-2; maybe TRBD1 (6 bases). This CDR3 region has 15 residues. V was clipped by 1 base and J by 4 bases, with 13 bases between them. Per the germline V gene, CDR1 is SEHNR and CDR2 is FQNEAQ (reference sequence). The CDR3 region has the DNA TGTGCCAGCAGCTTAGTTCCAGGGGCAAGCTATGGCTACACCTTC. It encodes CASSLVPGASYGYTF.

At least ten counts were recorded for this clonotype. The V and J genes are TRBV12-3 or TRBV12-4 and TRBJ1-4; D is ambiguous. Trimming took off 3 bases at V and 4 bases at J, with 6 bases between the two ends. This CDR3 comprises 13 residues. The CDR3 region is CASSLKVNEKLFF. The CDR3 nucleotides are TGTGCCAGCAGTTTGAAGGTTAATGAAAAACTGTTTTTT.

This sequence joins TRBV2 and TRBJ2-1; D gene uncertain. V was clipped by 6 bases and J by 6 bases, with 15 bases between them. Germline CDR1 reads SNHLY; CDR2 reads FYNNEI. The CDR3 totals 14 residues. Written as DNA, the CDR3 is TGTGCCAGCAGCGAACGTGGGCGGACCAATGAGCAGTTCTTC. Its translation is CASSERGRTNEQFF.

V usage is TRBV5-1 and J usage is TRBJ2-4; the match to TRBD2 covers 7 bases. The V gene's germline CDR1 is SGHRS and CDR2 YFSETQ. Trimming at V came to 5 bases and at J to 4 bases, leaving 6 bases not matched to a gene. The CDR3 is made up of 14 amino acids. CDR3 amino acids: CASRVGEGKNIQYF. The CDR3 nucleotides are TGCGCCAGCAGAGTAGGGGAGGGGAAAAACATTCAGTACTTC. The complete variable domain, with remaining parts taken from reference TRBV5-1 and TRBJ2-4, reads KAGVTQTPRYLIKTRGQQVTLSCSPISGHRSVSWYQQTPGQGLQFLFEYFSETQRNKGNFPGRFSGRQFSNSRSEMNVSTLELGDSALYLCASRVGEGKNIQYFGAGTRLSVL.

J is TRBJ2-1 and V is TRBV7-9; the D gene could be TRBD1 or TRBD2 (6 bases each). CDR3 length: 15 residues. Germline V CDR1 and CDR2: SEHNR, FQNEAQ (reference sequence). V gave up 5 bases and J gave up 7 bases, with 18 bases separating them. The CDR3 nucleotides read TGTGCCAGCAGCCCCGGAAGGGGGGCCACTAATGAGCAGTTCTTC. Its translation: CASSPGRGATNEQFF.

CDR3 DNA: TGTGCCAGCAGCCCAGGGACTAGCGGGGGCGCCAGCTCCTACAATGAGCAGTTCTTC. Its protein product is CASSPGTSGGASSYNEQFF. The V gene is TRBV7-2, the J gene TRBJ2-1, with 14 bases matching TRBD2. Trimming cost V 5 bases and J 0 bases; bases outside gene matches: 9. The germline gives CDR1 SGHTA, CDR2 FQGNSA. The CDR3 extends over 19 amino acids.

This clonotype was recorded only once. This may be a read error: a much more frequent sequence differs by one nucleotide. V and J are TRBV12-3 or TRBV12-4 and TRBJ2-1, with 8 positions matching TRBD2. The CDR3 is 15 amino acids. Here the CDR3 DNA reads TGTGCCAACAGTTTTATAGCGGGATACTACAATGAGCAGTTCTTC. This encodes CANSFIAGYYNEQFF.

This clonotype was recorded a few times. The chain combines TRBV12-3 or TRBV12-4 with TRBJ2-3, with TRBD2 matching over 8 bases. V was pared by 2 bases and J by 4 bases, with 11 bases of the junction left unmatched. The CDR3 length is 17 residues. The CDR3: CASSLRPGGHIADTQYF. Here the CDR3 DNA reads TGTGCCAGCAGTTTAAGGCCGGGGGGGCACATCGCAGATACGCAGTATTTT.

The table lists this clonotype with a few counts. The chain recombines TRBV27 with TRBJ2-7; the match to TRBD1 covers 7 bases. In germline, CDR1 is MNHEY, CDR2 SMNVEV (reference sequence). The CDR3 is 14 residues long. V was clipped by 6 bases and J by 2 bases; unmatched bases: 7. DNA for the CDR3: TGTGCCAGCAGGGCGCACAGGGGAACCTACGAGCAGTACTTC. Its translation: CASRAHRGTYEQYF.

This clonotype occurred a few times. This chain links TRBV29-1 with TRBJ1-2; possibly TRBD1 for D (5 bases). The germline V gene has CDR1 SQVTM and CDR2 ANQGSEA. The V end lost 6 bases, the J end lost 8 bases, and 10 bases lay between the germline ends. This CDR3 spans 10 amino acids. CDR3 in DNA: TGCAGCGTCGGCCCAGGGGGCTACACCTTC. Protein product: CSVGPGGYTF.

This rearrangement joins TRBV28 to TRBJ1-1; D might be TRBD1 (5 bases). Between the trimmed V and J ends, which lost 3 bases and 0 bases, there was a span of 11 bases. The CDR3 has 15 amino acids. CDR1 and CDR2 from the germline V gene are MDHEN and SYDVKM. The CDR3 DNA reads as TGTGCCAGCAGTTTCTGGGGCCCCATGAACACTGAAGCTTTCTTT. Translated: CASSFWGPMNTEAFF.

CDR3: CASSQEGQATDTQYF. The CDR3 region has the DNA TGCGCCAGCAGCCAAGAAGGACAGGCCACAGATACGCAGTATTTT. The chain is built from TRBV4-1 and TRBJ2-3, with 7 bases lining up with TRBD1. V shed 0 bases and J 2 bases; nucleotides not matched to a gene: 2. Germline CDR1 MGHRA, CDR2 YSYEKL. This CDR3 has 15 residues.

The rearrangement uses TRBV11-2 and TRBJ2-1, with no clear D. CDR3 size: 14 residues. CDR1 SGHAT and CDR2 FQNNGV come from the germline V gene. The germline V and J ends were trimmed by 5 bases and 12 bases, with 20 bases remaining between them. CDR3 coding DNA: TGTGCCAGCAGCGTCCCGGGTTTCTCTAGTAGGCAGTTCTTC. It translates to CASSVPGFSSRQFF.

J is TRBJ2-5 and V is TRBV7-9; D uncertain. CDR1 and CDR2 from the germline V gene are SEHNR and FQNEAQ (reference sequence). CDR3 size: 10 residues. Trimming removed 8 bases at V and 4 bases at J, with 5 bases between. The CDR3 nucleotides are TGTGCCAGCGGGTTAGAGACCCAGTACTTC. Its protein is CASGLETQYF.

In DNA, the CDR3 is TGCGCCAGCAGCCCACTAGCGGGGGGGCAGTATTTT. Protein: CASSPLAGGQYF. This chain connects TRBV4-1 to TRBJ2-3, with 12 bases matching TRBD2. Germline V gene sequence: CDR1 MGHRA, CDR2 YSYEKL. This CDR3 has 12 amino acids. J was trimmed by 11 bases and V by 4 bases; bases with no gene match: 1.

This clonotype showed up just a few times. The chain couples TRBV20-1 to TRBJ1-2; TRBD1 aligns across 10 bases. Germline V gene sequence: CDR1 DFQATT, CDR2 SNEGSKA (reference sequence). The CDR3 is 14 residues long. With 6 bases clipped from V and 2 bases from J, the junction kept 6 bases outside the gene matches. The CDR3 region has the DNA TGCAGTGCCGCCGGGACAGGGGTAAACTATGGCTACACCTTC. It encodes CSAAGTGVNYGYTF.